Below, one TCR beta chain is given with its context. Its antigen is unknown. The length of the CDR3 is 12 residues. The germline V gene encodes CDR1 LGHDT and CDR2 YNNKEL (reference sequence). J gave up 2 bases and V 10 bases, and 3 bases lay outside the gene matches. This specimen comes from a study of post-analysis software for immune sequencing data. Unique molecular identifiers had been added to the TCR beta cDNA libraries. TCRdb called the PCR reads again in MiXCR, with one record for every CDR3 protein. The sample consists of hundreds of thousands of distinct CDR3 sequences, roughly 35% of them appearing once. The study's findings and limits: Patients carried four or five TRBV segments more frequently than controls did, and TRBV5-6, TRBV5-1 and TRBV20-1 were among them.

The sample comprised blood. The chain combines TRBV3-1 with TRBJ2-7; 9 nucleotides align to TRBD1. The sequence was collected from a girl aged 5 to 17 with multiple sclerosis. DNA of the CDR3: TGTGCCACGGGGACAGGGCCCTACGAGCAGTACTTC. This codes for CATGTGPYEQYF.